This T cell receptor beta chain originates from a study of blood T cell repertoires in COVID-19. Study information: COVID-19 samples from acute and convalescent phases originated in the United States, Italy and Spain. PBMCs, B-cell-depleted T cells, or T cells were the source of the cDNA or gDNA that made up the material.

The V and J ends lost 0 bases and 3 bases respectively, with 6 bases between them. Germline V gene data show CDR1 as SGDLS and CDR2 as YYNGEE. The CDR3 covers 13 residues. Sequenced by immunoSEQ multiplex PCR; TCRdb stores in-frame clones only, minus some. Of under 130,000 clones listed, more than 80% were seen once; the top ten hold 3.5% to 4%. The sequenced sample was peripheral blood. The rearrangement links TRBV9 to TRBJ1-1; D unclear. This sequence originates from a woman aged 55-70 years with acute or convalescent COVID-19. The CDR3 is CASSVGLDTEAFF. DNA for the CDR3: TGTGCCAGCAGCGTAGGGTTAGACACTGAAGCTTTCTTT.